This TCR beta chain appears in the sequencing data of a study of blood T cells in healthy people across ages. This clonotype was observed at least ten times. It was with a sample-barcoded 5' primer and a J-beta primer mix that a second PCR of roughly 7 to 12 cycles was run. TCRdb independently ran MiXCR on the 5' RACE reads; one entry per CDR3 protein. The data contain about 930,000 distinct CDR3 sequences, 25% to 35% of them singletons. J gave up 4 bases and V 6 bases, and 3 bases lay outside the gene matches. Germline loops: CDR1 MDHEN, CDR2 SYDVKM. The CDR3 sequence is 13 residues long. The sample also formed part of further work on T cells of mothers and their children.

The origin of this receptor is a woman between 40 and 50 years old in good health. Sequenced: blood. The rearrangement uses TRBV28 and TRBJ2-4; 7 bases match TRBD1. The CDR3 is CASSQGQKNIQYF. In DNA, the CDR3 is TGTGCCAGCAGCCAGGGACAGAAAAACATTCAGTACTTC.